Presented here are 18 T cell receptor beta chains from one specimen sequenced in a study of blood T cell repertoires in COVID-19. The data were produced by immunoSEQ multiplex PCR, yet TCRdb's version contains in-frame clones alone and is incomplete. This table holds about 130,000 clones, roughly four fifths found once. Sequenced material: peripheral blood. All receptors derive from a woman in her 50s with acute or convalescent COVID-19.

This clone was observed a few times. This chain connects TRBV5-5 to TRBJ2-2; the match to TRBD2 covers 9 bases. Germline trimming cut 4 bases from V and 7 bases from J; bases unmatched to any gene: 14. This CDR3 has 17 amino acids. The germline gives CDR1 SGHKS, CDR2 YYEKEE (reference sequence). The CDR3 sequence is CASSPHERGAIGGELFF. The CDR3 nucleotides read TGTGCCAGCAGCCCTCATGAGCGGGGGGCCATTGGCGGGGAGCTGTTTTTT.

The rearrangement uses TRBV11-1 and TRBJ2-1; 10 bases are a match to TRBD2. Germline values: CDR1 SGHAT, CDR2 FQDESV (reference sequence). The CDR3 spans 15 residues. Germline trimming cut 7 bases from V and 5 bases from J; bases unmatched to any gene: 8. The CDR3 loop reads CASNIQRGGDNEQFF. CDR3 in DNA: TGTGCCAGCAACATCCAGCGGGGGGGTGACAATGAGCAGTTCTTC.

The chain combines TRBV7-9 with TRBJ1-2; 9 nucleotides agree with TRBD1. Trimming removed 5 bases from V and 2 bases from J; junction bases left unmatched: 3. CDR1 and CDR2 from the germline V gene are SEHNR and FQNEAQ (reference sequence). The CDR3 contains 14 residues. CDR3 in DNA: TGTGCCAGCAGCCCGGGACAGGGCAACTATGGCTACACCTTC. Protein product: CASSPGQGNYGYTF.

The chain recombines TRBV14 with TRBJ1-2, with 7 bases matching TRBD1. The CDR3 loop spans 15 amino acids. V lost 0 bases, J lost 4 bases, and 5 bases stayed unmatched. Germline lookup yields CDR1 SGHDN and CDR2 FVKESK. CDR3 sequence (DNA): TGTGCCAGCAGCCAAGATACGGGACAGAGCTATGGCTACACCTTC. Protein product: CASSQDTGQSYGYTF.

V is TRBV29-1 and J is TRBJ2-5; D not certain. Per the germline V gene, CDR1 is SQVTM and CDR2 is ANQGSEA. The CDR3 contains 12 residues. V lost 6 bases and J lost 1, with 9 bases in between. CDR3 coding DNA: TGCAGCGTCGGAGAGCCCCAAGAGACCCAGTACTTC. It yields the protein CSVGEPQETQYF. Variable domain in full (rest from reference TRBV29-1 and TRBJ2-5): SAVISQKPSRDICQRGTSLTIQCQVDSQVTMMFWYRQQPGQSLTLIATANQGSEATYESGFVIDKFPISRPNLTFSTLTVSNMSPEDSSIYLCSVGEPQETQYFGPGTRLLVL.

A remark on this clone: The same CDR3 arises from other DNA sequences in this sample as well. This rearrangement joins TRBV7-9 to TRBJ2-3; D may be TRBD2 (5 bases). V lost 0 bases, J lost 1 base, and 8 bases lay in between. CDR3 length: 15 residues. The germline gives CDR1 SEHNR, CDR2 FQNEAQ (reference sequence). CDR3 amino acids: CASSLAPGGTDTQYF. The CDR3 DNA follows: TGTGCCAGCAGCTTAGCACCCGGGGGCACAGATACGCAGTATTTT.

The chain recombines TRBV6-1 with TRBJ2-1; 7 nucleotides match TRBD1. In germline, CDR1 is MNHNS, CDR2 SASEGT. The CDR3 runs to 15 residues. J gave up 9 bases and V 3 bases, and 11 bases lay outside the gene matches. The CDR3 DNA follows: TGTGCCAGCAGTGACCTACACGACAGGGTCGCTGAGCAGTTCTTC. Amino acids: CASSDLHDRVAEQFF.

The J gene is TRBJ2-6, the V gene TRBV5-4; 7 bases fit TRBD2. V lost 4 bases, J lost 4 bases, and 11 bases stayed unmatched. The CDR3 is 17 residues long. The V gene's germline CDR1 is SGHNT and CDR2 YYREEE (reference sequence). CDR3 amino acids: CASSGTAGVGGANVLTF. The CDR3 nucleotides read TGTGCCAGCAGCGGGACGGCGGGGGTTGGAGGGGCCAACGTCCTGACTTTC.

The chain employs TRBV7-8 and TRBJ1-2; 8 bases align to TRBD1. Germline values: CDR1 SGHVS, CDR2 FQNEAQ. V shed 3 bases, J shed 4 bases, and the junction held 7 bases outside the gene matches. The CDR3 has 15 amino acids. CDR3 in DNA: TGTGCCAGCAGCTTTCGGCAGGGGGCCTCCTATGGCTACACCTTC. It encodes CASSFRQGASYGYTF.

This chain joins TRBV21-1 and TRBJ1-5; the DNA was not used to check the table's D call, TRBD1. TRBV21-1 is deemed a pseudogene. This CDR3 contains 10 residues. CDR3 in amino acids: CASSMQVQHF. The CDR3 DNA follows: TGTGCCAGCAGCATGCAGGTCCAGCATTTT.

The J gene is TRBJ2-6, the V gene TRBV4-1, with 8 bases matching TRBD2. Germline CDR1 is MGHRA and CDR2 is YSYEKL. Germline trimming cut 0 bases from V and 2 bases from J; bases unmatched to any gene: 3. There are 17 residues in the CDR3. Here the CDR3 reads CASSQDPGGPGANVLTF. Here the CDR3 DNA reads TGCGCCAGCAGCCAAGATCCGGGGGGGCCTGGGGCCAACGTCCTGACTTTC.

The chain carries TRBV5-1 and TRBJ2-2; D unresolved. Germline V lookup: CDR1 SGHRS, CDR2 YFSETQ. The V end was cut by 0 bases, the J end by 3 bases, with 9 bases between. The CDR3 totals 15 residues. In DNA, the CDR3 is TGCGCCAGCAGCTTGGCCATGTCAGACACCGGGGAGCTGTTTTTT. It specifies CASSLAMSDTGELFF.

J is TRBJ1-1 and V is TRBV12-3 or TRBV12-4; D uncertain. The CDR3 is 13 amino acids. The V end lost 6 bases, the J end lost 0 bases, and 8 bases lay between the germline ends. The CDR3 spells CASSLSMNTEAFF. For the CDR3, the DNA is TGTGCCAGCAGCCTATCTATGAACACTGAAGCTTTCTTT.

J is TRBJ2-7 and V is TRBV5-1, with TRBD1 matching 7 bases. This CDR3 is built from 17 residues. Trimming at V came to 4 bases and at J to 2 bases, leaving 15 bases not matched to a gene. Looked up from germline, CDR1 is SGHRS and CDR2 is YFSETQ. CDR3 amino acids: CASSVTYQTGIAYEQYF. DNA for the CDR3: TGCGCCAGCAGCGTTACATATCAGACAGGGATCGCCTACGAGCAGTACTTC.

The V and J genes are TRBV2 and TRBJ2-1; TRBD2 aligns across 7 bases. The J segment lost 10 bases and the V segment lost 7 bases, leaving 16 bases of the junction unmatched. Germline CDR1 is SNHLY and CDR2 is FYNNEI. The CDR3 extends over 15 amino acids. This CDR3 reads CASNPSGADKPEQFF. For the CDR3, the DNA is TGTGCCAGCAACCCTAGCGGCGCCGATAAACCGGAGCAGTTCTTC.

This clone is a singleton in its sample. The chain uses TRBV19 and TRBJ2-1; D is ambiguous. The V gene lost 5 bases and the J gene lost 3 bases, with 11 bases spanning the gap. The CDR3 sequence is 14 residues long. Germline CDR1 LNHDA, CDR2 SQIVND (reference sequence). CDR3: CASSPPGSYNEQFF. The CDR3 DNA reads as TGTGCCAGTAGTCCCCCGGGTAGCTACAATGAGCAGTTCTTC.

The gene calls are TRBV28 and TRBJ2-7; 9 bases are a match to TRBD2. The trim removed 6 bases at V and 7 bases at J, leaving 13 bases unmatched. In germline, CDR1 is MDHEN, CDR2 SYDVKM. The CDR3 loop spans 15 amino acids. CDR3 in DNA: TGTGCCAGCAGCTCTGGTAGCGGGAGTAGAGTTGAGCAGTACTTC. It is translated as CASSSGSGSRVEQYF. The whole variable domain, remainder taken from reference TRBV28 and TRBJ2-7, is DVKVTQSSRYLVKRTGEKVFLECVQDMDHENMFWYRQDPGLGLRLIYFSYDVKMKEKGDIPEGYSVSREKKERFSLILESASTNQTSMYLCASSSGSGSRVEQYFGPGTRLTVT.

This sequence joins TRBV29-1 and TRBJ1-1; TRBD1 aligns across 7 bases. CDR1 is SQVTM and CDR2 is ANQGSEA in the germline V gene. The trim removed 5 bases at V and 4 bases at J, leaving 7 bases unmatched. The CDR3 extends over 13 amino acids. CDR3 DNA: TGCAGCGTTCTCAACAGGGGAGCCACTGAAGCTTTCTTT. As protein: CSVLNRGATEAFF.